The 22 T cell receptor beta chains below all came from one sample that was sequenced in a study of T cell changes during pregnancy in multiple sclerosis. The protocol was immunoSEQ multiplex PCR, while the TCRdb copy is restricted to in-frame clones and leaves out a portion. There are approximately 85,000 clones in the sample; just over 90% occur only once, and around 2.3% lies in the top ten. The input for sequencing was peripheral blood, taken in the first trimester of pregnancy. The receptor set was obtained from a female donor with multiple sclerosis, enrolled in a pregnancy study.

The chain couples TRBV29-1 to TRBJ2-7; the D gene is possibly TRBD1 (6 bases). This CDR3 has 11 amino acids. V was cut by 4 bases and J by 5 bases, with 9 bases left in between. The germline CDR1 and CDR2 sequences are SQVTM and ANQGSEA. This chain's CDR3 is CSVARGHEQYF. CDR3 nucleotide sequence: TGCAGCGTTGCCAGGGGTCACGAGCAGTACTTC.

The chain joins TRBV30 to TRBJ1-2, with 10 bases matching TRBD1. The germline V gene encodes CDR1 GTSNPN and CDR2 SVGIG (reference sequence). The CDR3 spans 13 residues. Unmatched junction bases numbered 3, after V lost 2 bases and J lost 6 bases. For the CDR3, the DNA is TGTGCCTGGAGTCCCGGGACAGGGGATGGCTACACCTTC. It translates to CAWSPGTGDGYTF.

The rearrangement joins TRBV9 to TRBJ1-2; TRBD1 might be the D (6 bases). Germline assignment: CDR1 SGDLS and CDR2 YYNGEE. The V gene lost 3 bases and the J gene lost 6 bases, with 12 bases spanning the gap. The CDR3 totals 13 residues. The chain's CDR3 is CASSEWQGNGYTF. CDR3 sequence (DNA): TGTGCCAGCAGCGAGTGGCAGGGGAATGGCTACACCTTC.

Worth noting for this clone: At one end the junction does not follow the germline gene, possibly because of a read error. The rearrangement joins TRBV7-7 to TRBJ2-5; 9 nucleotides align to TRBD2. The CDR3 is 16 amino acids. Germline V gene data show CDR1 as SSHAT and CDR2 as FNYEAQ (reference sequence). The CDR3 DNA reads TGTGCTAGCAGCGTTAGCGGGAGCTCGGTCGGAGAGACCCAGTACTTC. Its translation is CASSVSGSSVGETQYF.

The chain joins TRBV7-9 to TRBJ1-4; 8 bases agree with TRBD1. The CDR3 contains 17 residues. CDR1 and CDR2 (germline): SEHNR, FQNEAQ (reference sequence). V gave up 3 bases and J gave up 7 bases; unmatched junction bases: 13. The CDR3 here is CASSFTPGQEFVEKLFF. The CDR3 nucleotides read TGTGCCAGCAGCTTCACCCCGGGACAGGAGTTTGTTGAAAAACTGTTTTTT.

V is TRBV10-3 and J is TRBJ1-1, with TRBD1 matching 7 bases. Germline V lookup: CDR1 ENHRY, CDR2 SYGVKD. Trimming at V came to 7 bases and at J to 8 bases, leaving 7 bases not matched to a gene. The CDR3 runs to 12 residues. The chain's CDR3 is CAITRGILEAFF. DNA for the CDR3: TGTGCCATCACCAGGGGGATTCTGGAAGCTTTCTTT.

This clone was recorded once. The chain employs TRBV7-6 and TRBJ2-5, with a tentative D call TRBD2 (6 bases). Trimming pared 8 bases from V and 3 bases from J, leaving 19 bases between. This CDR3 spans 15 amino acids. Germline values: CDR1 SGHVS, CDR2 FNYEAQ. The chain's CDR3 is CASGSGTHPKETQYF. In DNA, the CDR3 is TGTGCCAGCGGATCCGGGACTCACCCCAAAGAGACCCAGTACTTC.

In its sample, this clone was seen once. The chain is built from TRBV7-9 and TRBJ2-1; 8 bases are shared with TRBD2. The CDR3 length is 15 residues. CDR1 and CDR2 (germline): SEHNR, FQNEAQ (reference sequence). The junction had 7 bases not matched to a gene; V was cut back by 3 bases and J by 6 bases. This CDR3 reads CASSLNRGGLNEQFF. The DNA of the CDR3 is TGTGCCAGCAGCTTGAACCGGGGGGGCCTCAATGAGCAGTTCTTC.

The chain recombines TRBV6-4 with TRBJ2-1; 7 nucleotides agree with TRBD2. This CDR3 has 15 residues. Germline trimming cut 5 bases from V and 0 bases from J; bases unmatched to any gene: 4. Germline V gene lookup returns CDR1 MRHNA and CDR2 SNTAGT. The CDR3 DNA sequence: TGTGCCAGCAGTATGGGGGGGAGCTCCTACAATGAGCAGTTCTTC. This codes for CASSMGGSSYNEQFF.

This clone was found once. This sequence joins TRBV6-1 and TRBJ2-3, with unresolved D. This CDR3 is built from 12 residues. Germline CDR1 is MNHNS and CDR2 is SASEGT. Trimming took 2 bases from V and 7 from J, leaving 7 bases between them. The CDR3: CASSESVYTQYF. CDR3 sequence (DNA): TGTGCCAGCAGTGAATCGGTCTATACGCAGTATTTT.

V gene TRBV4-1 combines with J gene TRBJ2-5; 10 bases match TRBD1. Per germline, CDR1 MGHRA and CDR2 YSYEKL. This CDR3 has 15 residues. V lost 6 bases, J lost 5 bases, and 9 bases stayed unmatched. Here the CDR3 reads CASSPDRGVEETQYF. As DNA, the CDR3 is TGCGCCAGCAGTCCGGACAGGGGGGTGGAGGAGACCCAGTACTTC.

The count of this clone is one. The chain joins TRBV7-9 to TRBJ2-7; D is possibly TRBD2 (6 bases). Germline V lookup: CDR1 SEHNR, CDR2 FQNEAQ (reference sequence). Trimming pared 0 bases from V and 4 bases from J, leaving 10 bases between. This CDR3 is built from 14 residues. The CDR3 protein is CASSLAGGLYEQYF. The DNA for the CDR3 is TGTGCCAGCAGCTTAGCGGGAGGATTATACGAGCAGTACTTC.

Comment on this clone: This CDR3 is also generated by other DNA sequences in the sample. This sequence joins TRBV9 and TRBJ1-1; D unresolved. Germline V gene sequence: CDR1 SGDLS, CDR2 YYNGEE. The CDR3 totals 14 residues. V was shortened by 0 bases and J by 4 bases, with 10 bases between the two germline ends. CDR3 region: CASSVGGLVTEAFF. The CDR3 nucleotides read TGTGCCAGCAGCGTAGGCGGGTTAGTCACTGAAGCTTTCTTT.

The V and J genes are TRBV19 and TRBJ1-5; 11 positions match TRBD1. The CDR3 length is 16 residues. Looked up from germline, CDR1 is LNHDA and CDR2 is SQIVND (reference sequence). V was clipped by 6 bases and J by 3 bases; unmatched bases: 7. The CDR3 spells CASRRDRGKVNQPQHF. The CDR3 DNA follows: TGTGCCAGTAGGAGGGACAGGGGGAAGGTCAATCAGCCCCAGCATTTT.

This chain links TRBV27 with TRBJ2-7, with TRBD2 as a possible D gene (5 bases). The germline CDR1 and CDR2 sequences are MNHEY and SMNVEV (reference sequence). The CDR3 loop spans 15 amino acids. The V end was cut by 7 bases, the J end by 7 bases, with 23 bases between. The CDR3 spells CASMVGVAPGKEQYF. CDR3 coding DNA: TGTGCCAGCATGGTGGGCGTGGCTCCCGGGAAGGAGCAGTACTTC.

J is TRBJ2-5 and V is TRBV19, with D possibly being TRBD2 (5 bases). Germline assignment: CDR1 LNHDA and CDR2 SQIVND (reference sequence). V was trimmed by 4 bases and J by 0 bases, leaving 12 bases between them. CDR3 length equals 15 residues. The CDR3 protein is CASSKGEGYQETQYF. CDR3 sequence (DNA): TGTGCCAGTAGTAAGGGCGAGGGCTACCAAGAGACCCAGTACTTC.

The chain joins TRBV12-1 to TRBJ1-2; the table calls TRBD1, which could not be checked here. TRBV12-1 is designated a pseudogene. The CDR3 covers 13 residues. The CDR3: CASSSYRQYGYTF. DNA for the CDR3: TGTGCCAGCAGCTCATACAGACAGTATGGCTACACCTTC.

V is TRBV27 and J is TRBJ1-5; D gene ambiguous. CDR1 is MNHEY and CDR2 is SMNVEV in the germline V gene (reference sequence). V was shortened by 0 bases and J by 3 bases, with 21 bases between the two germline ends. This CDR3 comprises 19 residues. The CDR3 here is CASSLSTPRGILVNQPQHF. The CDR3 DNA reads TGTGCCAGCAGTTTATCAACCCCTCGAGGGATCTTGGTCAATCAGCCCCAGCATTTT.

The genes are TRBV6-5 and TRBJ2-5; 9 nucleotides agree with TRBD1. Per germline, CDR1 MNHEY and CDR2 SVGAGI. After removal of 5 bases from V and 3 bases from J, the junction contained 7 bases not matched to a gene. The CDR3 contains 15 residues. The CDR3 sequence: CASSSAGTGKETQYF. For the CDR3, the DNA is TGTGCCAGCAGTAGCGCCGGGACAGGGAAAGAGACCCAGTACTTC.

Here the CDR3 reads CASSLVSSYNEQFF. The CDR3 DNA reads as TGTGCCAGCAGCTTAGTCAGCTCCTACAATGAGCAGTTCTTC. The chain is built from TRBV7-8 and TRBJ2-1; the D is unclear. CDR1 is SGHVS and CDR2 is FQNEAQ in the germline V gene. The CDR3 length is 14 residues. V was pared by 1 base and J by 0 bases, with 4 bases between.

This chain joins TRBV27 and TRBJ2-2, with 9 nucleotides matching TRBD2. V gave up 10 bases and J gave up 1 base; unmatched junction bases: 4. This CDR3 comprises 14 residues. The germline gives CDR1 MNHEY, CDR2 SMNVEV (reference sequence). In DNA form, the CDR3 reads TGTGCCACACGGCGGGGGGGGAACACCGGGGAGCTGTTTTTT. It specifies CATRRGGNTGELFF.

This chain uses TRBV5-6 with TRBJ1-3; TRBD1 agrees at 7 bases. V shed 3 bases, J shed 3 bases, and the junction held 3 bases outside the gene matches. CDR1 is SGHDT and CDR2 is YYEEEE in the germline V gene. CDR3 length: 14 residues. The DNA for the CDR3 is TGTGCCAGCAGCTCAGGGGGAAATGGAAACACCATATATTTT. It encodes CASSSGGNGNTIYF.